These 21 T cell receptor beta chains came from one sample sequenced in a study of PD-1 blockade in classical Hodgkin lymphoma. TCRdb keeps only in-frame clones here, not all; method: immunoSEQ multiplex PCR. The table records approximately 70,000 clones, about 93% of them present only once. Time point reported: newly diagnosed, previously untreated cHL patient sample. Sequenced: peripheral blood mononuclear cells (PBMCs). The receptor source for this set is a human donor with classical Hodgkin lymphoma.

The chain has TRBV6-1 and TRBJ1-6, with a possible D match to TRBD1 (5 bases). V lost 4 bases to trimming and J lost 0 bases, with 22 bases between them. The CDR3 consists of 20 residues. Germline CDR1 is MNHNS and CDR2 is SASEGT. The CDR3 nucleotides read TGTGCCAGCAGTGTCCTATCCTCGGGGAAGGGGTACTCCTATAATTCACCCCTCCACTTT. It is translated as CASSVLSSGKGYSYNSPLHF.

The chain employs TRBV7-2 and TRBJ2-3, with 12 bases that match TRBD2. Trimming cost V 5 bases and J 6 bases; bases outside gene matches: 3. The germline gives CDR1 SGHTA, CDR2 FQGNSA. This CDR3 has 14 residues. The CDR3 spells CASSRGLAGDTQYF. CDR3 bases: TGTGCCAGCAGCCGAGGACTAGCGGGGGATACGCAGTATTTT.

CDR3: CASSRGPGANVLTF. The CDR3 nucleotides read TGTGCCAGCTCACGGGGGCCCGGGGCCAACGTCCTGACTTTC. The V call is TRBV28, the J call TRBJ2-6, with D perhaps assigned TRBD1 or TRBD2 (6 bases each). CDR1 is MDHEN, CDR2 SYDVKM, per germline. V shed 8 bases and J shed 4 bases, with 12 bases lying between them. This CDR3 has 14 residues.

This clone appeared once. The rearrangement joins TRBV7-8 to TRBJ1-1; D is unclear. V lost 5 bases and J 3 bases, leaving 4 bases between the germline ends. The CDR3 spans 11 residues. Germline CDR1 is SGHVS and CDR2 is FQNEAQ. CDR3 nucleotide sequence: TGTGCCAGCAGCCAATACACTGAAGCTTTCTTT. Translated: CASSQYTEAFF.

The chain combines TRBV5-1 with TRBJ1-1; 7 bases agree with TRBD1. Germline lookup yields CDR1 SGHRS and CDR2 YFSETQ. The V segment lost 4 bases and the J segment 11 bases; nucleotides outside the gene matches: 11. The CDR3 is made up of 13 amino acids. The CDR3 sequence is CASSNTGAAVAFF. CDR3 nucleotide sequence: TGCGCCAGCAGCAACACAGGGGCCGCGGTGGCTTTCTTT.

V gene TRBV6-1 combines with J gene TRBJ2-5, with 11 positions matching TRBD2. The V gene's germline CDR1 is MNHNS and CDR2 SASEGT. CDR3 size: 15 residues. Trimming at V came to 3 bases and at J to 2 bases, leaving 2 bases not matched to a gene. Here the CDR3 DNA reads TGTGCCAGCAGTGAGGGACTAGCGGATCAAGAGACCCAGTACTTC. Protein sequence: CASSEGLADQETQYF.

This clone was seen once. The V call is TRBV28, the J call TRBJ2-3; 8 nucleotides agree with TRBD1. V trimming: 6 bases; J trimming: 0 bases; junction bases outside the gene matches: 5. Germline lookup yields CDR1 MDHEN and CDR2 SYDVKM. The CDR3 sequence is 15 residues long. The CDR3 loop reads CASRFGQGSTDTQYF. The CDR3 coding sequence is TGTGCCAGCAGGTTCGGACAGGGCAGCACAGATACGCAGTATTTT.

This sequence joins TRBV5-6 and TRBJ2-3; the D call may be TRBD1 or TRBD2 (5 bases each). Germline V gene lookup returns CDR1 SGHDT and CDR2 YYEEEE. This CDR3 has 12 amino acids. Trimming shortened V by 6 bases and J by 4 bases, and 9 bases separated the two germline ends. The CDR3 is CASNGGSDTQYF. In DNA, the CDR3 is TGTGCCAGCAATGGGGGTTCAGATACGCAGTATTTT.

This clone occurred once. In nucleotides, the CDR3 is TGTGCCAGCAGGGACAGGGAAGGGACCGGGGAGCTGTTTTTT. Its translation is CASRDREGTGELFF. The J gene is TRBJ2-2, the V gene TRBV2; 8 bases are shared with TRBD1. From germline, CDR1 is SNHLY and CDR2 FYNNEI. This CDR3 comprises 14 residues. Trimming took 6 bases from V and 5 from J; bases not matched to a gene: 5.

The J gene is TRBJ1-2, the V gene TRBV13, with 7 bases that match TRBD1. CDR1 is PRHDT and CDR2 is FYEKMQ in the germline V gene (reference sequence). This CDR3 has 15 amino acids. The J segment lost 2 bases and the V segment lost 0 bases, leaving 3 bases of the junction unmatched. The CDR3 bases are TGTGCCAGCAGCTTAGGGGGACAGTCGAACTATGGCTACACCTTC. Translation: CASSLGGQSNYGYTF. Full variable domain (rest looked up from reference TRBV13 and TRBJ1-2): AAGVIQSPRHLIKEKRETATLKCYPIPRHDTVYWYQQGPGQDPQFLISFYEKMQSDKGSIPDRFSAQQFSDYHSELNMSSLELGDSALYFCASSLGGQSNYGYTFGSGTRLTVV.

The chain couples TRBV7-2 to TRBJ1-6, with D possibly being TRBD1 (5 bases). Germline CDR1 and CDR2: SGHTA and FQGNSA. The CDR3 covers 15 residues. With 5 bases removed from V and 8 bases from J, the gap between germline ends came to 16 bases. DNA of the CDR3: TGTGCCAGCAGCCCTGGGACGGGGGGATATTCACCCCTCCACTTT. Translating it yields CASSPGTGGYSPLHF.

The gene calls are TRBV5-1 and TRBJ2-7; tentatively, D is TRBD1 (6 bases). The V end was cut by 0 bases, the J end by 5 bases, with 9 bases between. The CDR3 is 13 residues long. Per the germline V gene, CDR1 is SGHRS and CDR2 is YFSETQ. CDR3 nucleotides: TGCGCCAGCAGCTTGGCCAGGGGAGACGAGCAGTACTTC. Translation gives CASSLARGDEQYF.

This chain uses TRBV5-4 with TRBJ1-4, with D tentatively TRBD1 (6 bases). V was shortened by 4 bases and J by 7 bases, with 17 bases between the two germline ends. This CDR3 is built from 15 residues. The germline CDR1 and CDR2 sequences are SGHNT and YYREEE (reference sequence). Here the CDR3 reads CASSASQGGSEKLFF. Here the CDR3 DNA reads TGTGCCAGCAGCGCCTCACAGGGAGGGTCTGAAAAACTGTTTTTT.

The rearrangement uses TRBV5-1 and TRBJ2-2, with TRBD2 identical over 12 bases. The V segment lost 3 bases and the J segment 5 bases; nucleotides outside the gene matches: 5. CDR1 is SGHRS, CDR2 YFSETQ, per germline. The CDR3 covers 16 residues. The CDR3 coding sequence is TGCGCCAGCAGCTCGATGACTAGCGGGAGTACCGGGGAGCTGTTTTTT. The encoded protein is CASSSMTSGSTGELFF.

The chain uses TRBV19 and TRBJ2-6; D possibly corresponds to TRBD2 (5 bases). The CDR3 extends over 17 amino acids. V was pared by 8 bases and J by 1 base, with 18 bases between. CDR1 is LNHDA, CDR2 SQIVND, per germline (reference sequence). The CDR3: CASRGSPGISGANVLTF. The CDR3 DNA reads as TGTGCCAGTCGGGGTTCTCCGGGAATTTCTGGGGCCAACGTCCTGACTTTC. Full variable domain (remainder filled in from reference TRBV19 and TRBJ2-6): DGGITQSPKYLFRKEGQNVTLSCEQNLNHDAMYWYRQDPGQGLRLIYYSQIVNDFQKGDIAEGYSVSREKKESFPLTVTSAQKNPTAFYLCASRGSPGISGANVLTFGAGSRLTVL.

The V call is TRBV28, the J call TRBJ1-2; D remains ambiguous. Germline CDR1 MDHEN, CDR2 SYDVKM. This CDR3 is 13 amino acids long. V shed 6 bases and J shed 2 bases, with 10 bases lying between them. The CDR3 nucleotides are TGTGCCAGCAGGTCATCAGGAAACTATGGCTACACCTTC. It encodes CASRSSGNYGYTF.

The chain uses TRBV7-9 and TRBJ2-1; D perhaps matches TRBD2 (6 bases). Germline CDR1 and CDR2: SEHNR and FQNEAQ (reference sequence). The CDR3 is 16 residues long. V shed 1 base and J shed 2 bases, with 12 bases lying between them. The CDR3 bases are TGTGCCAGCAGCTTAGAACCCATAGCGGCCTACAATGAGCAGTTCTTC. Encoded protein: CASSLEPIAAYNEQFF.

The chain couples TRBV11-2 to TRBJ2-1, with 7 bases that match TRBD1. Germline CDR1 reads SGHAT; CDR2 reads FQNNGV. After removal of 4 bases from V and 8 bases from J, the junction contained 2 bases not matched to a gene. This CDR3 spans 12 amino acids. CDR3 protein: CASSSQGYEQFF. DNA for the CDR3: TGTGCCAGCAGCTCACAGGGGTATGAGCAGTTCTTC.

This chain joins TRBV2 and TRBJ1-3, with no clear D. Germline CDR1 reads SNHLY; CDR2 reads FYNNEI. The germline V and J ends were trimmed by 7 bases and 2 bases, with 15 bases remaining between them. CDR3 size: 15 residues. Here the CDR3 reads CASMAGEPPGNTIYF. The CDR3 nucleotides read TGTGCCAGCATGGCGGGAGAACCGCCTGGAAACACCATATATTTT.

The chain is built from TRBV7-2 and TRBJ2-1, with D unresolved. CDR1 SGHTA and CDR2 FQGNSA come from the germline V gene. V lost 5 bases to trimming and J lost 8 bases, with 13 bases between them. The CDR3 sequence is 13 residues long. The CDR3 DNA reads TGTGCCAGCAGCCCACGGGCTAGAGATGAGCAGTTCTTC. It yields the protein CASSPRARDEQFF. The full variable domain, completed using reference TRBV7-2 and TRBJ2-1, is GAGVSQSPSNKVTEKGKDVELRCDPISGHTALYWYRQSLGQGLEFLIYFQGNSAPDKSGLPSDRFSAERTGGSVSTLTIQRTQQEDSAVYLCASSPRARDEQFFGPGTRLTVL.

V is TRBV21-1 and J is TRBJ2-3; no check of the table's D call, TRBD2, against the DNA was made. TRBV21-1 is an annotated pseudogene. The CDR3 is 15 residues long. CDR3 nucleotide sequence: TGTGCCAGCAGCAGCCGGGTAAAAGAAACAGATACGCAGTATTTT. Amino acid sequence: CASSSRVKETDTQYF.